Below, 8 T cell receptor beta chains from the same sample are listed, as sequenced in a study of response to subunit inactivated influenza vaccine. TCRdb re-called the RT-PCR reads with MiXCR, one entry per CDR3 protein. In the table there are about 780,000 distinct CDR3 sequences, roughly 18% of which are singletons. Sequences were derived from PBMCs from blood, sampled about 5 days after vaccination. The origin of the receptors is a man aged 50 to 60 who received an inactivated influenza vaccine.

The rearrangement links TRBV6-6 to TRBJ2-3; no clear D gene. CDR3 length equals 12 residues. Germline V gene lookup returns CDR1 MNHNY and CDR2 SVGAGI (reference sequence). V dropped 2 bases and J dropped 6 bases, with 6 bases sitting between them. CDR3 region: CASSYGPDTQYF. CDR3 DNA: TGTGCCAGCAGTTACGGGCCTGATACGCAGTATTTT.

The rearrangement links TRBV2 to TRBJ2-1; 9 bases match TRBD2. The V gene's germline CDR1 is SNHLY and CDR2 FYNNEI. This CDR3 has 17 amino acids. After removal of 4 bases from V and 4 bases from J, the junction contained 11 bases not matched to a gene. The CDR3 sequence is CASSVEFSGRLYNEQFF. The CDR3 coding sequence is TGTGCCAGCAGTGTTGAATTCAGCGGGAGGTTATACAATGAGCAGTTCTTC.

At least ten counts were recorded for this clonotype. This chain connects TRBV10-3 to TRBJ2-5; D is ambiguous. The CDR3 runs to 13 residues. V was shortened by 3 bases and J by 2 bases, with 7 bases between the two germline ends. Germline CDR1 is ENHRY and CDR2 is SYGVKD. The CDR3 here is CAISDYVQETQYF. The CDR3 coding sequence is TGTGCCATCAGTGATTACGTACAAGAGACCCAGTACTTC.

This chain uses TRBV7-2 with TRBJ2-3; possibly TRBD1 for D (5 bases). The germline CDR1 and CDR2 sequences are SGHTA and FQGNSA. V lost 4 bases and J 4 bases, leaving 18 bases between the germline ends. The CDR3 is 16 residues long. This chain's CDR3 is CASSSRVAQVSDTQYF. The CDR3 bases are TGTGCCAGCAGCTCCAGGGTGGCGCAGGTGTCAGATACGCAGTATTTT.

This clonotype appeared many times. This chain connects TRBV6-1 to TRBJ2-1; D may correspond to TRBD1 or TRBD2 (5 bases each). This CDR3 has 16 residues. The V gene lost 7 bases and the J gene lost 0 bases, with 16 bases spanning the gap. The germline gives CDR1 MNHNS, CDR2 SASEGT. The CDR3 loop is CASTTRGLGSYNEQFF. The DNA for the CDR3 is TGTGCCAGCACCACGAGGGGTTTGGGCTCCTACAATGAGCAGTTCTTC.

The rearrangement joins TRBV14 to TRBJ1-2; 7 nucleotides match TRBD1. The CDR3 consists of 16 residues. The germline CDR1 and CDR2 sequences are SGHDN and FVKESK. Unmatched junction bases numbered 8, after V lost 0 bases and J lost 4 bases. CDR3 sequence: CASSQDGTAGFYGYTF. CDR3 bases: TGTGCCAGCAGCCAAGATGGGACAGCGGGATTCTATGGCTACACCTTC.

The chain employs TRBV7-6 and TRBJ2-3; the D is unclear. Germline CDR1 SGHVS, CDR2 FNYEAQ. The CDR3 covers 12 residues. The V gene lost 1 base and the J gene lost 6 bases, with 5 bases spanning the gap. As DNA, the CDR3 is TGTGCCAGCAGCTTAGAGTTCGATACGCAGTATTTT. Its translation: CASSLEFDTQYF. Filled out from reference TRBV7-6 and TRBJ2-3, the complete variable domain reads GAGVSQSPRYKVTKRGQDVALRCDPISGHVSLYWYRQALGQGPEFLTYFNYEAQQDKSGLPNDRFSAERPEGSISTLTIQRTEQRDSAMYRCASSLEFDTQYFGPGTRLTVL.

This clonotype was found a few times. The chain employs TRBV20-1 and TRBJ2-2; 14 positions match TRBD2. V gave up 8 bases and J gave up 4 bases; unmatched junction bases: 12. This CDR3 region has 17 residues. Germline loops: CDR1 DFQATT, CDR2 SNEGSKA (reference sequence). The CDR3 DNA is TGCAGTTCGAGAGGGACTAGCGGGAGAGAGGGCACCGGGGAGCTGTTTTTT. This sequence encodes CSSRGTSGREGTGELFF.